The 30 T cell receptor beta chains below come from one sample, sequenced in a study of graft-versus-host responses after intestinal transplantation. These receptors have no known antigen. TCRdb's copy holds only in-frame clones and misses some; the assay was immunoSEQ multiplex PCR. The table shows tens of thousands of clones, with nearly 95% occurring only once. Material: unstimulated CD8+ T cells sorted from spleen or lymph node cells, obtained before transplant. The receptors were gathered from a human donor who was the organ donor for an intestinal transplant.

The chain employs TRBV5-4 and TRBJ2-2; D possibly matches TRBD1 or TRBD2 (5 bases each). V was cut by 2 bases and J by 5 bases, with 7 bases left in between. Per germline, CDR1 SGHNT and CDR2 YYREEE (reference sequence). This CDR3 is 13 amino acids long. The CDR3 spells CASSFGGTGELFF. The CDR3 DNA follows: TGTGCCAGCAGCTTTGGGGGAACCGGGGAGCTGTTTTTT.

The V call is TRBV7-6, the J call TRBJ1-5; D is unclear. Germline values: CDR1 SGHVS, CDR2 FNYEAQ. CDR3 size: 15 residues. V lost 2 bases, J lost 0 bases, and 8 bases lay in between. CDR3 sequence (DNA): TGTGCCAGCAGCTTAAGTAGTGATAGCAATCAGCCCCAGCATTTT. Translated, it gives CASSLSSDSNQPQHF. The full variable domain, its missing parts supplied by reference TRBV7-6 and TRBJ1-5, is GAGVSQSPRYKVTKRGQDVALRCDPISGHVSLYWYRQALGQGPEFLTYFNYEAQQDKSGLPNDRFSAERPEGSISTLTIQRTEQRDSAMYRCASSLSSDSNQPQHFGDGTRLSIL.

V is TRBV9 and J is TRBJ2-1, with D perhaps TRBD2 (6 bases). The germline V and J ends were trimmed by 4 bases and 2 bases, with 19 bases remaining between them. The CDR3 contains 17 residues. Germline CDR1 SGDLS, CDR2 YYNGEE. CDR3 sequence: CASSPRVARTTYNEQFF. CDR3 bases: TGTGCCAGCAGCCCCAGAGTAGCCAGGACTACCTACAATGAGCAGTTCTTC.

The chain uses TRBV9 and TRBJ1-1; maybe TRBD1 (6 bases). CDR1 SGDLS and CDR2 YYNGEE come from the germline V gene. The CDR3 covers 14 residues. V was cut by 4 bases and J by 2 bases, with 12 bases left in between. DNA for the CDR3: TGTGCCAGCAGCTCAGACAGGAGAAACACTGAAGCTTTCTTT. Protein: CASSSDRRNTEAFF.

V usage is TRBV7-9 and J usage is TRBJ2-7; no definite D call. CDR1 SEHNR and CDR2 FQNEAQ come from the germline V gene (reference sequence). CDR3 size: 13 residues. V gave up 0 bases and J gave up 0 bases, with 3 bases separating them. The CDR3: CASSLANSYEQYF. In DNA form, the CDR3 reads TGTGCCAGCAGCTTAGCAAACTCCTACGAGCAGTACTTC.

The chain couples TRBV11-2 to TRBJ2-7, with TRBD2 matching over 7 bases. With V trimmed by 1 base and J by 2 bases, 2 bases remained unmatched. The CDR3 covers 14 residues. Germline-derived CDR1 and CDR2 are SGHAT and FQNNGV. CDR3 residues: CASSLGLAAYEQYF. In DNA form, the CDR3 reads TGTGCCAGCAGCTTAGGGCTAGCGGCCTACGAGCAGTACTTC.

V gene TRBV6-5 combines with J gene TRBJ1-2; D is undetermined. V was cut by 11 bases and J by 4 bases, with 11 bases left in between. This CDR3 comprises 11 residues. CDR1 is MNHEY, CDR2 SVGAGI, per germline. CDR3 bases: TGTGCCGTGTCAGGCCCCTATGGCTACACCTTC. It yields the protein CAVSGPYGYTF.

The J gene is TRBJ2-7, the V gene TRBV7-2; D uncertain. The germline V and J ends were trimmed by 4 bases and 2 bases, with 18 bases remaining between them. The germline V gene has CDR1 SGHTA and CDR2 FQGNSA. The CDR3 is 16 amino acids. CDR3 sequence: CASSWGFETQTYEQYF. As DNA, the CDR3 is TGTGCCAGCAGCTGGGGTTTCGAGACTCAAACCTACGAGCAGTACTTC.

The rearrangement joins TRBV4-3 to TRBJ2-3, with 10 bases fitting TRBD2. V was clipped by 3 bases and J by 0 bases; unmatched bases: 12. The CDR3 extends over 19 amino acids. CDR1 is LGHNA and CDR2 is YSLEER in the germline V gene. CDR3 region: CASSHGVSGGGSSTDTQYF. CDR3 sequence (DNA): TGCGCCAGCAGCCATGGGGTGAGCGGGGGGGGATCTAGCACAGATACGCAGTATTTT.

The chain has TRBV10-3 and TRBJ2-7; D gene unclear. There are 16 residues in the CDR3. Trimming pared 3 bases from V and 3 bases from J, leaving 18 bases between. Germline loops: CDR1 ENHRY, CDR2 SYGVKD. In DNA form, the CDR3 reads TGTGCCATCAGTGATTCGGCAGTAACAGCGTTCTACGAGCAGTACTTC. Translation gives CAISDSAVTAFYEQYF.

The CDR3 spells CASSGAGGPWEQYF. The CDR3, as DNA: TGTGCCAGCAGTGGGGCGGGCGGTCCATGGGAGCAGTACTTC. The V gene is TRBV6-1, the J gene TRBJ2-7; the D gene is possibly TRBD2 (5 bases). Between the trimmed V and J ends, which lost 4 bases and 7 bases, there was a span of 17 bases. Germline values: CDR1 MNHNS, CDR2 SASEGT. The CDR3 is 14 residues long.

This chain connects TRBV28 to TRBJ2-7; maybe TRBD1 (6 bases). V lost 3 bases and J 2 bases, leaving 17 bases between the germline ends. In germline, CDR1 is MDHEN, CDR2 SYDVKM. The CDR3 totals 16 residues. CDR3 region: CASSLSDSGHPYEQYF. The CDR3 DNA sequence: TGTGCCAGCAGTTTGTCCGACTCGGGACATCCCTACGAGCAGTACTTC.

The rearrangement uses TRBV2 and TRBJ1-2; D is uncertain. The germline gives CDR1 SNHLY, CDR2 FYNNEI. Trimming left V 2 bases short and J 2 bases short, with 6 bases between. The CDR3 consists of 13 residues. CDR3 amino acids: CASSESANYGYTF. The DNA of the CDR3 is TGTGCCAGCAGTGAATCAGCCAACTATGGCTACACCTTC.

In regard to this clone: Other DNA sequences in this specimen translate into the identical CDR3. The chain recombines TRBV14 with TRBJ2-7, with D possibly matching TRBD2 (6 bases). In germline, CDR1 is SGHDN, CDR2 FVKESK. The V and J ends lost 0 bases and 0 bases respectively, with 9 bases between them. The CDR3 has 15 amino acids. The CDR3 sequence is CASSQDAGSSYEQYF. In DNA, the CDR3 is TGTGCCAGCAGCCAAGATGCGGGAAGCTCCTACGAGCAGTACTTC.

J is TRBJ2-1 and V is TRBV6-5, with 10 positions matching TRBD2. The length of the CDR3 is 16 residues. V was clipped by 2 bases and J by 6 bases; unmatched bases: 7. CDR1 is MNHEY and CDR2 is SVGAGI in the germline V gene. CDR3 coding DNA: TGTGCCAGCAGTTACGTAGCGGGGGGCCCCCTCAATGAGCAGTTCTTC. Its translation is CASSYVAGGPLNEQFF.

The chain couples TRBV4-1 to TRBJ2-7, with 12 positions matching TRBD1. The CDR3 totals 18 residues. Trimming removed 0 bases from V and 3 bases from J; junction bases left unmatched: 9. CDR1 is MGHRA, CDR2 YSYEKL, per germline. The CDR3 nucleotides are TGCGCCAGCAGCCAAGAAGGGGTGGGGACAGGGGGCCTCTACGAGCAGTACTTC. It yields the protein CASSQEGVGTGGLYEQYF.

The chain joins TRBV11-3 to TRBJ2-4; D gene ambiguous. The CDR3 contains 12 residues. With 6 bases removed from V and 5 bases from J, the gap between germline ends came to 8 bases. Germline V gene sequence: CDR1 SGHNT, CDR2 YENEEA. CDR3 protein: CASRGLENIQYF. In DNA form, the CDR3 reads TGTGCCAGCAGGGGGTTGGAAAACATTCAGTACTTC.

This rearrangement joins TRBV11-2 to TRBJ2-1; D perhaps matches TRBD1 (5 bases). V lost 2 bases, J lost 3 bases, and 20 bases lay in between. Germline V lookup: CDR1 SGHAT, CDR2 FQNNGV. The CDR3 loop spans 18 amino acids. Written as DNA, the CDR3 is TGTGCCAGCAGCTTAACCCCAACAGGTGATGGGTACTACAATGAGCAGTTCTTC. It yields the protein CASSLTPTGDGYYNEQFF.

This chain uses TRBV5-6 with TRBJ1-2, with 9 bases that match TRBD1. CDR3 length equals 15 residues. Per the germline V gene, CDR1 is SGHDT and CDR2 is YYEEEE. The ends lost 4 bases at V and 8 bases at J; junction bases unmatched: 12. CDR3 DNA: TGTGCCAGCAGCCCGAGGGGGACAGGGTTCGGGGGCTACACCTTC. Amino acids: CASSPRGTGFGGYTF.

The chain joins TRBV5-6 to TRBJ1-2, with 9 nucleotides matching TRBD1. The junction had 8 bases not matched to a gene; V was cut back by 4 bases and J by 4 bases. The CDR3 is made up of 15 amino acids. Germline values: CDR1 SGHDT, CDR2 YYEEEE. CDR3 amino acids: CASSAYTGGGYGYTF. The CDR3 coding sequence is TGTGCCAGCAGCGCATACACAGGGGGCGGCTATGGCTACACCTTC.

The V call is TRBV5-1, the J call TRBJ2-1; 11 bases agree with TRBD1. This CDR3 region has 15 residues. From germline, CDR1 is SGHRS and CDR2 YFSETQ. V shed 2 bases and J 4 bases; nucleotides not matched to a gene: 2. The CDR3 sequence is CASSLGQGAYNEQFF. The CDR3 DNA sequence: TGCGCCAGCAGCTTAGGACAGGGGGCGTACAATGAGCAGTTCTTC.

With respect to this clone: Mismatch with germline at one junction end may stem from a read error. The chain links TRBV7-8 to TRBJ1-3; 9 bases align to TRBD1. Germline CDR1 reads SGHVS; CDR2 reads FQNEAQ. The CDR3 spans 18 residues. CDR3 sequence reads: CASSLGWGEDRGSDTIYF. In DNA, the CDR3 is TGTGCCAGCAGTTTAGGATGGGGGGAGGACAGGGGATCGGACACCATATATTTT. Full variable domain (outside the CDR3, taken from reference TRBV7-8 and TRBJ1-3): GAGVSQSPRYKVAKRGQDVALRCDPISGHVSLFWYQQALGQGPEFLTYFQNEAQLDKSGLPSDRFFAERPEGSVSTLKIQRTQQEDSAVYLCASSLGWGEDRGSDTIYFGEGSWLTVV.

The count of this clone is one. This sequence joins TRBV27 and TRBJ2-7; TRBD1 aligns across 8 bases. Unmatched junction bases numbered 4, after V lost 6 bases and J lost 3 bases. Germline V CDR1 and CDR2: MNHEY, SMNVEV (reference sequence). The CDR3 has 13 amino acids. CDR3 nucleotide sequence: TGTGCCAGCAGGAACAGGGGGTACTACGAGCAGTACTTC. Protein sequence: CASRNRGYYEQYF.

The chain is built from TRBV14 and TRBJ2-7; TRBD2 aligns across 11 bases. CDR1 and CDR2 (germline): SGHDN, FVKESK. This CDR3 is built from 15 residues. With 2 bases clipped from V and 5 bases from J, the junction kept 5 bases outside the gene matches. Here the CDR3 reads CASSQLLAGAHEQYF. CDR3 DNA sequence: TGTGCCAGCAGCCAATTACTAGCGGGGGCCCACGAGCAGTACTTC.

This CDR3 is CAWSKLAGGPEQYF. The CDR3, as DNA: TGTGCCTGGAGTAAACTAGCGGGGGGGCCCGAGCAGTACTTC. The rearrangement links TRBV30 to TRBJ2-7; 13 bases are a match to TRBD2. Germline values: CDR1 GTSNPN, CDR2 SVGIG (reference sequence). The length of the CDR3 is 14 residues. The V segment lost 2 bases and the J segment 6 bases; nucleotides outside the gene matches: 4.

The J gene is TRBJ2-1, the V gene TRBV4-3; D gene ambiguous. Germline values: CDR1 LGHNA, CDR2 YSLEER. V was cut by 1 base and J by 4 bases, with 5 bases left in between. The CDR3 covers 13 residues. The CDR3 sequence: CASSQGQYNEQFF. The CDR3 nucleotides read TGCGCCAGCAGCCAAGGACAATACAATGAGCAGTTCTTC.

The chain combines TRBV5-1 with TRBJ2-5; TRBD2 matches at 16 bases. The CDR3 runs 19 residues. The germline V gene has CDR1 SGHRS and CDR2 YFSETQ. After removal of 4 bases from V and 5 bases from J, the junction contained 14 bases not matched to a gene. The CDR3 sequence: CASSEGLAGGFPQRETQYF. The CDR3 DNA follows: TGCGCCAGCAGCGAGGGACTAGCGGGGGGGTTCCCCCAGCGGGAGACCCAGTACTTC.

The V and J genes are TRBV19 and TRBJ2-1; possibly TRBD1 for D (6 bases). CDR1 and CDR2 (germline): LNHDA, SQIVND (reference sequence). The CDR3 contains 13 residues. Deletions cut 2 bases from V and 7 bases from J, with 9 bases between. The CDR3 DNA reads as TGTGCCAGTAGTATATCAGGGGAGAATGAGCAGTTCTTC. It yields the protein CASSISGENEQFF.

The genes are TRBV5-6 and TRBJ2-5; unclear D gene. CDR1 and CDR2 from the germline V gene are SGHDT and YYEEEE. V was pared by 0 bases and J by 4 bases, with 1 base between. The CDR3 consists of 11 residues. This CDR3 is CASSLAETQYF. DNA for the CDR3: TGTGCCAGCAGCTTGGCAGAGACCCAGTACTTC. Together with reference TRBV5-6 and TRBJ2-5, the CDR3 gives the full variable domain: DAGVTQSPTHLIKTRGQQVTLRCSPKSGHDTVSWYQQALGQGPQFIFQYYEEEERQRGNFPDRFSGHQFPNYSSELNVNALLLGDSALYLCASSLAETQYFGPGTRLLVL.

CDR3 amino acids: CASSLEEAGGPILPQYF. The CDR3 DNA reads TGTGCCAGCAGCTTAGAAGAAGCGGGGGGGCCAATTCTTCCCCAGTACTTC. The rearrangement links TRBV11-2 to TRBJ2-5; 10 positions match TRBD2. Germline V gene lookup returns CDR1 SGHAT and CDR2 FQNNGV. V lost 0 bases, J lost 9 bases, and 13 bases stayed unmatched. The length of the CDR3 is 17 residues. Full variable domain (outside the CDR3, taken from reference TRBV11-2 and TRBJ2-5): EAGVAQSPRYKIIEKRQSVAFWCNPISGHATLYWYQQILGQGPKLLIQFQNNGVVDDSQLPKDRFSAERLKGVDSTLKIQPAKLEDSAVYLCASSLEEAGGPILPQYFGPGTRLLVL.